The next 20 T cell receptor beta chains were all read from a single sample in a study of cytomegalovirus exposure and HLA in healthy donors. The PCR had 60 Vbeta and 13 Jbeta primers. The assay was immunoSEQ multiplex PCR, and TCRdb's table has in-frame clones only and misses some. Found here are 70,000 to 95,000 clones, roughly 76% of them singletons; the top ten hold 1.5% to 2%. Sequenced material: PBMCs. All receptors come from a woman in her 30s in good health and CMV-seronegative.

In this sample, this clone turned up once. The J gene is TRBJ2-7, the V gene TRBV9; 7 nucleotides match TRBD1. Germline V lookup: CDR1 SGDLS, CDR2 YYNGEE. This CDR3 has 15 residues. With 4 bases clipped from V and 4 bases from J, the junction kept 11 bases outside the gene matches. The CDR3 coding sequence is TGTGCCAGCAGCCCACGTGGACAGGCGCTATACGAGCAGTACTTC. Translation: CASSPRGQALYEQYF.

This chain uses TRBV7-6 with TRBJ2-3, with 7 positions matching TRBD2. CDR3 length: 14 residues. Looked up from germline, CDR1 is SGHVS and CDR2 is FNYEAQ. V gave up 3 bases and J gave up 4 bases; unmatched junction bases: 4. The CDR3, as DNA: TGTGCCAGCAGCTTTAGACTAGCAGCAGATACGCAGTATTTT. Translating gives CASSFRLAADTQYF.

The chain links TRBV6-1 to TRBJ1-3, with a tentative D call TRBD1 (5 bases). The CDR3 contains 15 residues. Trimming removed 5 bases at V and 0 bases at J, with 11 bases between. CDR1 and CDR2 from the germline V gene are MNHNS and SASEGT. In nucleotides, the CDR3 is TGTGCCAGCAGTTCGGTCAGGGTCTCTGGAAACACCATATATTTT. It is translated as CASSSVRVSGNTIYF.

This chain joins TRBV7-2 and TRBJ2-1; 12 bases agree with TRBD2. The V gene's germline CDR1 is SGHTA and CDR2 FQGNSA. The CDR3 is 15 residues long. The ends lost 5 bases at V and 8 bases at J; junction bases unmatched: 7. In nucleotides, the CDR3 is TGTGCCAGCAGCACCGGGACTAGCGGGTTTGATGAGCAGTTCTTC. Amino acids: CASSTGTSGFDEQFF.

This chain links TRBV7-9 with TRBJ1-4; possible D gene TRBD1, 6 bases. The CDR3 is 15 residues long. The germline V gene encodes CDR1 SEHNR and CDR2 FQNEAQ (reference sequence). Trimming took off 1 base at V and 7 bases at J, with 13 bases between the two ends. CDR3 in DNA: TGTGCCAGCAGCTTAGGGGGGACACGAGGTGAAAAACTGTTTTTT. Translating gives CASSLGGTRGEKLFF.

V gene TRBV11-2 combines with J gene TRBJ2-1, with 9 nucleotides matching TRBD2. J lost 8 bases, V lost 2 bases, and 10 bases had no gene match. Germline V gene sequence: CDR1 SGHAT, CDR2 FQNNGV. The CDR3 contains 16 residues. DNA of the CDR3: TGTGCCAGCAGCTTATCTAGCGGGAAGTACATCGATGAGCAGTTCTTC. Residues: CASSLSSGKYIDEQFF.

This clone was counted a few times. CDR3 in DNA: TGTGCCAGCAGTGAGGGGGCTGGGGCCAACGTCCTGACTTTC. Protein: CASSEGAGANVLTF. This chain connects TRBV7-9 to TRBJ2-6, with D perhaps TRBD1 (6 bases). The CDR3 is 14 residues long. V lost 6 bases, J lost 2 bases, and 8 bases lay in between. Per germline, CDR1 SEHNR and CDR2 FQNEAQ (reference sequence). Combining the CDR3 with reference TRBV7-9 and TRBJ2-6 gives the whole variable domain DTGVSQNPRHKITKRGQNVTFRCDPISEHNRLYWYRQTLGQGPEFLTYFQNEAQLEKSRLLSDRFSAERPKGSFSTLEIQRTEQGDSAMYLCASSEGAGANVLTFGAGSRLTVL.

This rearrangement joins TRBV25-1 to TRBJ1-5; maybe TRBD1 (6 bases). V was pared by 5 bases and J by 1 base, with 9 bases between. The CDR3 has 14 amino acids. Germline V gene lookup returns CDR1 MGHDK and CDR2 SYGVNS. Here the CDR3 DNA reads TGTGCCAGCAGTACACAGGGAAGCAATCAGCCCCAGCATTTT. The encoded protein is CASSTQGSNQPQHF.

The CDR3 protein is CASSYGQGGTYEQFF. CDR3 nucleotides: TGTGCCAGCAGTTACGGGCAGGGGGGAACTTATGAGCAGTTCTTC. The rearrangement joins TRBV6-5 to TRBJ2-1, with a tentative D call TRBD1 (7 bases). Germline V gene sequence: CDR1 MNHEY, CDR2 SVGAGI. Trimming pared 2 bases from V and 8 bases from J, leaving 16 bases between. The CDR3 contains 15 residues.

The chain combines TRBV6-4 with TRBJ2-3; D possibly corresponds to TRBD1 (6 bases). CDR3 length: 16 residues. V gave up 4 bases and J gave up 2 bases, with 16 bases separating them. Looked up from germline, CDR1 is MRHNA and CDR2 is SNTAGT. The CDR3 protein is CASSGGEGGSTDTQYF. CDR3 sequence (DNA): TGTGCCAGCAGTGGAGGTGAAGGGGGTTCCACAGATACGCAGTATTTT.

A few counts support this clone. The genes are TRBV6-6 and TRBJ2-7; D is undetermined. CDR1 and CDR2 from the germline V gene are MNHNY and SVGAGI (reference sequence). The CDR3 sequence is 15 residues long. V was cut by 0 bases and J by 2 bases, with 11 bases left in between. CDR3 DNA: TGTGCCAGCAGTTACTCGGGTGGGCCCACCTACGAGCAGTACTTC. Translating it yields CASSYSGGPTYEQYF.

In the case of this clone: An end of the junction differs from the germline gene, which may be a read error. This rearrangement joins TRBV7-9 to TRBJ2-1; 7 bases match TRBD1. The CDR3 loop spans 14 amino acids. The germline gives CDR1 SEHNR, CDR2 FQNEAQ (reference sequence). The CDR3 region is CSSSSGTVNHEQFF. The DNA of the CDR3 is TGTTCCAGCAGCTCCGGGACAGTAAACCATGAGCAGTTCTTC.

V and J are TRBV19 and TRBJ1-1; TRBD1 matches at 8 bases. CDR3 length: 14 amino acids. V was pared by 3 bases and J by 5 bases, with 5 bases of the junction left unmatched. Germline CDR1 reads LNHDA; CDR2 reads SQIVND (reference sequence). The CDR3 sequence: CASSMAGGRTEAFF. The CDR3 region has the DNA TGTGCCAGTAGTATGGCAGGGGGCCGGACTGAAGCTTTCTTT.

The rearrangement joins TRBV18 to TRBJ1-4, with D maybe TRBD1 (6 bases). V lost 3 bases, J lost 7 bases, and 12 bases lay in between. This CDR3 region has 14 residues. Germline CDR1 is KGHSH and CDR2 is LQKENI. This CDR3 reads CASSPEGGSEKLFF. The CDR3 DNA follows: TGTGCCAGCTCACCGGAAGGGGGAAGTGAAAAACTGTTTTTT.

The rearrangement uses TRBV10-3 and TRBJ1-5, with D possibly TRBD1 on 5 matching bases. This CDR3 comprises 16 residues. The V and J ends lost 0 bases and 2 bases respectively, with 11 bases between them. Germline CDR1 and CDR2: ENHRY and SYGVKD. The CDR3 is CAISESLQGGNQPQHF. CDR3 nucleotide sequence: TGTGCCATCAGTGAGTCTCTCCAGGGTGGCAATCAGCCCCAGCATTTT.

This sequence joins TRBV28 and TRBJ2-7; D is ambiguous. Deletions cut 5 bases from V and 0 bases from J, with 14 bases between. The CDR3 spans 15 residues. Germline V gene sequence: CDR1 MDHEN, CDR2 SYDVKM. The CDR3, as DNA: TGTGCCAGCAGTCCAACTCCTCGAAGCTCCTACGAGCAGTACTTC. As protein: CASSPTPRSSYEQYF. Filled out from reference TRBV28 and TRBJ2-7, the complete variable domain reads DVKVTQSSRYLVKRTGEKVFLECVQDMDHENMFWYRQDPGLGLRLIYFSYDVKMKEKGDIPEGYSVSREKKERFSLILESASTNQTSMYLCASSPTPRSSYEQYFGPGTRLTVT.

The genes are TRBV28 and TRBJ2-7; TRBD1 is a possible D gene (6 bases). CDR1 and CDR2 (germline): MDHEN, SYDVKM. CDR3 length equals 14 residues. Deletions cut 5 bases from V and 0 bases from J, with 11 bases between. The CDR3 region is CASSPRTVSYEQYF. DNA of the CDR3: TGTGCCAGCAGTCCGCGGACAGTCTCCTACGAGCAGTACTTC.

The chain couples TRBV15 to TRBJ2-1; maybe TRBD2 (6 bases). V was cut by 2 bases and J by 6 bases, with 14 bases left in between. Looked up from germline, CDR1 is LNHNV and CDR2 is YYDKDF (reference sequence). This CDR3 has 15 amino acids. CDR3 bases: TGTGCCACCAGCAGATCCCGGGACTCAAGCAATGAGCAGTTCTTC. Residues: CATSRSRDSSNEQFF.

The gene calls are TRBV7-2 and TRBJ2-7, with D tentatively TRBD2 (6 bases). V was trimmed by 7 bases and J by 5 bases, leaving 18 bases between them. Germline V gene lookup returns CDR1 SGHTA and CDR2 FQGNSA. CDR3 length: 14 residues. This CDR3 reads CASTIRGASDEQYF. The DNA for the CDR3 is TGTGCCAGCACCATACGCGGGGCTAGCGACGAGCAGTACTTC.

The chain employs TRBV28 and TRBJ2-2, with 11 bases that match TRBD1. J was trimmed by 4 bases and V by 6 bases; bases with no gene match: 1. Germline-derived CDR1 and CDR2 are MDHEN and SYDVKM. This CDR3 region has 14 residues. The CDR3 DNA reads TGTGCCAGCAGGGGACAGGGGGGCACCGGGGAGCTGTTTTTT. Translated: CASRGQGGTGELFF.